The TCR beta chain described here comes from a study of OX40 agonist ivuxolimab in advanced cancers. Across the whole study: Patients received intravenous ivuxolimab every 2 weeks at 0.01 to 10 mg/kg. Three patients, one with hepatocellular carcinoma and two with cutaneous melanoma, achieved partial responses. Study-wide results and caveats: The study found that CD8+ T cells averaged more expanded clones than CD4+. In the expanded peripheral T cells, antigen specificity was never determined.

V lost 4 bases to trimming and J lost 6 bases; unmatched junction nucleotides: 7. CDR3 length equals 14 residues. Germline assignment: CDR1 MNHEY and CDR2 SMNVEV (reference sequence). On this clone: Its antigen is not known.

Profiling relied on immunoSEQ multiplex PCR, and the TCRdb table lists in-frame clones only, not all of them. The table lists 60,000 to 85,000 clones, 85% of them singletons. The gene calls are TRBV27 and TRBJ2-7; 9 bases map to TRBD1. Here the sequenced sample was CD4+ or CD8+ T cells sorted from blood, taken in a trial of the OX40 agonist ivuxolimab. This clonotype originated in an adult with an advanced solid tumor such as melanoma, head and neck, liver or kidney cancer. CDR3 bases: TGTGCCAGCAGTTCCCTATCGACAGGGGGCGAGCAGTACTTC. Translating it yields CASSSLSTGGEQYF.